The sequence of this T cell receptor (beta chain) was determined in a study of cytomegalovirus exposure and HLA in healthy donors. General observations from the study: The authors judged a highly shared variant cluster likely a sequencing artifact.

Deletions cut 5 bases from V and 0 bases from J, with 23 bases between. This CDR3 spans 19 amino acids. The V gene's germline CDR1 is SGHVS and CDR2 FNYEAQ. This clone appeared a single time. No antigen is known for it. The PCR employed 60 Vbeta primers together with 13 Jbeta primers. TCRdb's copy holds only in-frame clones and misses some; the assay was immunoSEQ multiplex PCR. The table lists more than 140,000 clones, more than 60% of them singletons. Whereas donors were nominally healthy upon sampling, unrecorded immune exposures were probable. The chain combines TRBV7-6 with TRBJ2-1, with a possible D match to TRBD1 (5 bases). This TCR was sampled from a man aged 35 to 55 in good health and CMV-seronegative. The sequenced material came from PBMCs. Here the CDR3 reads CASSPRTISAQSSYNEQFF. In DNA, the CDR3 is TGTGCCAGCAGCCCCAGGACAATATCGGCCCAAAGCTCCTACAATGAGCAGTTCTTC.